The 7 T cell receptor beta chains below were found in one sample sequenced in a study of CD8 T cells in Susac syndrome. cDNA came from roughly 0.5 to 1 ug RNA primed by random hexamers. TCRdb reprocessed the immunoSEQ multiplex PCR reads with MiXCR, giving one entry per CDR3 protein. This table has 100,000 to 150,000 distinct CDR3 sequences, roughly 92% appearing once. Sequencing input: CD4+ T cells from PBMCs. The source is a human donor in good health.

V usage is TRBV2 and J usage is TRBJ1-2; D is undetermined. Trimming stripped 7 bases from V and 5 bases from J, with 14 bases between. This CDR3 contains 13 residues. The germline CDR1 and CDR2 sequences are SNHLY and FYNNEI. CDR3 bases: TGTGCCAGCAAAGACGACCGTCGATATGGCTACACCTTC. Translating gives CASKDDRRYGYTF.

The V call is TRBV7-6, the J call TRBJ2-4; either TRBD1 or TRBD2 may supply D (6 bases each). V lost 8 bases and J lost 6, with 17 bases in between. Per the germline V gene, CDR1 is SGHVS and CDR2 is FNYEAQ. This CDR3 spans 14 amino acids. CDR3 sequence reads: CASSTGAWGNIQYF. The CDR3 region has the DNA TGTGCCAGCTCTACGGGGGCGTGGGGAAACATTCAGTACTTC. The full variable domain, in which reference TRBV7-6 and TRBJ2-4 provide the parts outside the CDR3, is GAGVSQSPRYKVTKRGQDVALRCDPISGHVSLYWYRQALGQGPEFLTYFNYEAQQDKSGLPNDRFSAERPEGSISTLTIQRTEQRDSAMYRCASSTGAWGNIQYFGAGTRLSVL.

This CDR3 reads CSAPGFGNQPQHF. The CDR3 DNA is TGCAGTGCCCCAGGGTTTGGCAATCAGCCCCAGCATTTT. The chain couples TRBV20-1 to TRBJ1-5, with D perhaps TRBD1 (5 bases). From germline, CDR1 is DFQATT and CDR2 SNEGSKA (reference sequence). The CDR3 has 13 residues. The V end was cut by 6 bases, the J end by 2 bases, with 11 bases between.

In nucleotides, the CDR3 is TGTGCCACTGCCTCGGACTTAAACACAGATACGCAGTATTTT. Its translation is CATASDLNTDTQYF. The rearrangement links TRBV24-1 to TRBJ2-3; possibly TRBD2 for D (5 bases). V lost 10 bases to trimming and J lost 2 bases, with 15 bases between them. The CDR3 spans 14 residues. The germline V gene has CDR1 KGHDR and CDR2 SFDVKD.

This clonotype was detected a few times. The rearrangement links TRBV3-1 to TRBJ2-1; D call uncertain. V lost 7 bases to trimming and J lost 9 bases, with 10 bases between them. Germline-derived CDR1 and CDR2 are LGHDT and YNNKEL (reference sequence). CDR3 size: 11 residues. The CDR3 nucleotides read TGTGCCAGCACCGGGTGGGGTGAGCAGTTCTTC. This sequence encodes CASTGWGEQFF.

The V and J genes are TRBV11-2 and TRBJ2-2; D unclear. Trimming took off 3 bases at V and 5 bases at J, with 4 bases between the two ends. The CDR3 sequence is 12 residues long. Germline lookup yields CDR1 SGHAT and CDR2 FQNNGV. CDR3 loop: CASSFETGELFF. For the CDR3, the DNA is TGTGCCAGCAGCTTCGAGACCGGGGAGCTGTTTTTT.

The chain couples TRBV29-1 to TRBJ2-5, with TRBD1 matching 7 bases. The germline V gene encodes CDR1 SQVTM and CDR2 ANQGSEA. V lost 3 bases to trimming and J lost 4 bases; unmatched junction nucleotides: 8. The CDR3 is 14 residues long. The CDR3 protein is CSVEAQGRRETQYF. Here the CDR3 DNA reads TGCAGCGTTGAGGCACAGGGGAGACGAGAGACCCAGTACTTC. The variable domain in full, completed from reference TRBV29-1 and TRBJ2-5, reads SAVISQKPSRDICQRGTSLTIQCQVDSQVTMMFWYRQQPGQSLTLIATANQGSEATYESGFVIDKFPISRPNLTFSTLTVSNMSPEDSSIYLCSVEAQGRRETQYFGPGTRLLVL.